The source of this T cell receptor (beta chain) is a study of OX40 agonist ivuxolimab in advanced cancers. Overall study context: Prior therapy, whether anti-PD-1, anti-PD-L1 or anti-CTLA-4, was allowed, and less than 45% had some.

General observations from the study: Partial responders treated at 0.1-3.0 mg/kg exhibited clonal expansion among the lowest measured.

Comments on this clone: Its target is not known.

Enrollment shut out patients with autoimmune disease history or systemic immunosuppression. Researchers took blood at baseline, on cycle 4 day 1, and on cycle 7 day 1. Trimming removed 2 bases from V and 5 bases from J, with 1 base in between. Germline V gene sequence: CDR1 MDHEN, CDR2 SYDVKM. The CDR3 has 11 residues. Libraries were prepared by immunoSEQ multiplex PCR; TCRdb keeps only in-frame clonotypes and omits some of them. Of about 98,000 clones in the sample, 88% were seen once. The input for sequencing was CD4+ or CD8+ T cells sorted from blood, taken in a trial of the OX40 agonist ivuxolimab. The V gene is TRBV28, the J gene TRBJ2-1, with D unclear. The origin of this receptor is an adult with an advanced solid tumor such as melanoma, head and neck, liver or kidney cancer. CDR3 amino acids: CASSLHNEQFF. The CDR3 DNA is TGTGCCAGCAGTTTACACAATGAGCAGTTCTTC.